The clone carrying this TCR beta chain was seen a single time. Its antigen remains unidentified. PCR primers comprised 60 Vbeta and 13 Jbeta primers. The assay was immunoSEQ multiplex PCR, and TCRdb's table has in-frame clones only and misses some. The data hold around 130,000 clones, with about four fifths observed a single time. The CDR3 is 11 amino acids. Trimming took 3 bases from V and 3 from J, leaving 5 bases between them. Germline V gene sequence: CDR1 SQVTM, CDR2 ANQGSEA. These data are taken from a study of cytomegalovirus exposure and HLA in healthy donors. Study background: T cells numbering about 179 million yielded some 100 million unique TCR beta sequences in an earlier analysis. HLA-typed donors were the source of approximately 80 million unique TCRs held in an early data release.

General study results and limits: The study designated some 180 TCR beta chains cytomegalovirus-associated. Association with HLA alleles at 0.05 false discovery rate was found for roughly 17,000 TCR beta sequences in a later analysis.

This clonotype was obtained from a woman aged 18-29 years in good health and CMV-seronegative. The sample consisted of PBMCs. The chain couples TRBV29-1 to TRBJ1-2; D not resolved. The CDR3 DNA reads TGCAGCGTTGATCGGTACTATGGCTACACCTTC. As protein: CSVDRYYGYTF.